Sequencing of this T cell receptor beta chain was carried out in a study of T cell responses to AZD1222 COVID-19 vaccine. Overall study results and limits: Most donors were white British and more were female, and clonal diversity was possibly underestimated.

The table came from immunoSEQ multiplex PCR; TCRdb's copy has only in-frame clones and leaves some out. This table holds 100,000 to 150,000 clones, roughly nine tenths found once. Germline lookup yields CDR1 SEHNR and CDR2 FQNEAQ (reference sequence). The length of the CDR3 is 11 residues. Trimming removed 7 bases from V and 3 bases from J, with 4 bases in between. As concerns this clone: No antigen is known for it.

This clonotype was obtained from an adult in good health. V gene TRBV7-9 combines with J gene TRBJ2-1; no firm D call. This sample comprised peripheral blood, obtained on day 0 of AZD1222 vaccination. CDR3 protein: CASTLYNEQFF. The CDR3 nucleotides read TGTGCCAGCACCCTCTACAATGAGCAGTTCTTC.